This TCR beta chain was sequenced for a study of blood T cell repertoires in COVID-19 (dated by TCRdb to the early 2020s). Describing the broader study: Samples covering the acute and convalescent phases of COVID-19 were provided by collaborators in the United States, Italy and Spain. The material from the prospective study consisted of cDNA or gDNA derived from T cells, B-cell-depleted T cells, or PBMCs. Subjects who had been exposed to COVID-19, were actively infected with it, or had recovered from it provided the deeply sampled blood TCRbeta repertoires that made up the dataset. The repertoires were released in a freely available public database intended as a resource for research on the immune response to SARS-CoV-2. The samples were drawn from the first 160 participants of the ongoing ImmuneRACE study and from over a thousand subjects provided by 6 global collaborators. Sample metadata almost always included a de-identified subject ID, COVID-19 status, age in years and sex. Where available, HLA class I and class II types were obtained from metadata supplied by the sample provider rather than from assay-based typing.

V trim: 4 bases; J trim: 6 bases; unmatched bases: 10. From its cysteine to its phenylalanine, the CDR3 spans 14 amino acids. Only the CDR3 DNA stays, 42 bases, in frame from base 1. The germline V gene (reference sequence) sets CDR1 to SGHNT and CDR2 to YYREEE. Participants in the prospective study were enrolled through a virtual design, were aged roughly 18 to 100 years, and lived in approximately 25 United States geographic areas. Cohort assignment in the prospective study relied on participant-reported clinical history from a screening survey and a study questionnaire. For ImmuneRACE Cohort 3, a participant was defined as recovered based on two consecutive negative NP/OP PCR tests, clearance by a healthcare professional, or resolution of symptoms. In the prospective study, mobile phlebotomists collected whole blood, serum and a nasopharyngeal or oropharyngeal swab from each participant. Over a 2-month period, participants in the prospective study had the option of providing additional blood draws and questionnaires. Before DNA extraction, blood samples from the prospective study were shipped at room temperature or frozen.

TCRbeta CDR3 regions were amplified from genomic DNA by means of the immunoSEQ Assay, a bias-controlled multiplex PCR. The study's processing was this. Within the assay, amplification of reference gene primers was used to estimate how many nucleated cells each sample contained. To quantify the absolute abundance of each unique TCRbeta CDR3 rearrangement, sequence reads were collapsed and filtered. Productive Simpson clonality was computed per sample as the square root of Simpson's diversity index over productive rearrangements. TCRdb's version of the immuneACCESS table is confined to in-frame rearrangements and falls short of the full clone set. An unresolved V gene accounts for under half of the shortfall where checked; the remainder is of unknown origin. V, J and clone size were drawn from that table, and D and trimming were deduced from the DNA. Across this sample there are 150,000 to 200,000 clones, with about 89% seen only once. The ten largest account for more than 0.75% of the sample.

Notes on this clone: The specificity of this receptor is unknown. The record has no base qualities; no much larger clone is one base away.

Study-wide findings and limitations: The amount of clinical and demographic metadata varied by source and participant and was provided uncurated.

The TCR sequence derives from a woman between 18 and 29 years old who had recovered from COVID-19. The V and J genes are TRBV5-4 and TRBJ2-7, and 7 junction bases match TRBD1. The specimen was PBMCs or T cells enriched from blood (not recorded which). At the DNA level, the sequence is TGTGCCAGCAGCCCGACAGGGAAGCGGTCCGAGCAGTACTTC. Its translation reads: CASSPTGKRSEQYF.